This T cell receptor beta chain stems from a study of cytomegalovirus exposure and HLA in healthy donors. At the level of the study: One earlier analysis, a look at approximately 180 million T cells, found around 110 million unique TCR beta sequences.

The PCR ran on 60 Vbeta and 13 Jbeta primers. Measured with immunoSEQ multiplex PCR; TCRdb has only the in-frame clones, and not every one. This table has about 140,000 clones, approximately 80% appearing once. V lost 6 bases to trimming and J lost 1 base, with 9 bases between them. The CDR3 consists of 13 residues. Germline V gene data show CDR1 as WSHSY and CDR2 as SAAADI. This TCR came from a young man in good health and CMV-seropositive. The chain has TRBV10-2 and TRBJ2-5; D gene uncertain. The sequenced sample consisted of PBMCs. CDR3 amino acids: CASRELSQETQYF. As DNA, the CDR3 is TGCGCCAGCAGAGAACTGTCCCAAGAGACCCAGTACTTC.